The entry below gives a single TCR beta chain sequence along with its context. The antigen is undetermined. This sample is drawn from a study of cytomegalovirus exposure and HLA in healthy donors. The overall study: A later analysis reported the 130 or so validation repertoires used the same platform as the roughly 700 first-cohort repertoires.

Sequenced by immunoSEQ multiplex PCR; TCRdb stores in-frame clones only, minus some. The sample contains 90,000 to 150,000 clones, 70% to 90% of which appear only once. Regarding the study as a whole: Researchers counted around 160 TCR beta chains as cytomegalovirus-associated.

This receptor was identified in a woman younger than 35 in good health and CMV-seropositive. Sequenced: PBMCs.

The CDR3 nucleotides are TGTGCCAGCAGCGTAGAATCGTCAGATACGCAGTATTTT. This sequence encodes CASSVESSDTQYF. This chain joins TRBV9 and TRBJ2-3; D gene uncertain. Looked up from germline, CDR1 is SGDLS and CDR2 is YYNGEE. This CDR3 contains 13 residues. Trimming took off 0 bases at V and 4 bases at J, with 6 bases between the two ends.